One and the same sample provided the 7 T cell receptor beta chains below, sequenced in a study of Graves' ophthalmopathy and Graves' hyperthyroidism. CDR3 regions of TCR beta were amplified from RNA transcripts. Second-round multiplex PCR came after a first-round RT-PCR that employed HTBI primers. MiXCR, run by TCRdb on the multiplex PCR reads, gives a single entry per CDR3 protein. The data show hundreds of thousands of distinct CDR3 sequences, approximately 14% seen once. The material sequenced was blood. These receptors were collected from a woman in her 30s with Graves' ophthalmopathy.

This clonotype was picked up many times. The gene calls are TRBV12-3 or TRBV12-4 and TRBJ1-1, with D unclear. V was trimmed by 2 bases and J by 1 base, leaving 8 bases between them. The CDR3 runs to 14 residues. CDR3: CASSLPISNTEAFF. The DNA for the CDR3 is TGTGCCAGCAGTTTACCAATTTCGAACACTGAAGCTTTCTTT.

For this clonotype: Possible read error: a much larger clone is one base away. V and J are TRBV7-9 and TRBJ2-2; D possibly matches TRBD1 or TRBD2 (5 bases each). Trimming took off 4 bases at V and 6 bases at J, with 15 bases between the two ends. The CDR3 extends over 15 amino acids. Per the germline V gene, CDR1 is SEHNR and CDR2 is FQNEAQ (reference sequence). CDR3 sequence (DNA): TGTGCCAGCAGCTCCATCCAGGGAGTGGCCGGGGAGCTGTTTTTT. Translated: CASSSIQGVAGELFF.

This clonotype was observed a few times. CDR3 protein: CASSYRLDTEAFF. CDR3 nucleotides: TGTGCCAGCAGCTATAGACTGGACACTGAAGCTTTCTTT. The rearrangement joins TRBV7-6 to TRBJ1-1; D is unresolved. Germline V gene data show CDR1 as SGHVS and CDR2 as FNYEAQ. V was cut by 4 bases and J by 3 bases, with 9 bases left in between. The CDR3 runs 13 residues.

This clonotype occurred a few times. The chain combines TRBV27 with TRBJ1-2; D not resolved. The germline V and J ends were trimmed by 5 bases and 0 bases, with 22 bases remaining between them. There are 18 residues in the CDR3. Germline V gene data show CDR1 as MNHEY and CDR2 as SMNVEV (reference sequence). CDR3 DNA sequence: TGTGCCAGCAGTCCTAATCCACCCGGTCGGGAACCTAACTATGGCTACACCTTC. Translating gives CASSPNPPGREPNYGYTF.

Ten or more counts support this clonotype. The chain is built from TRBV2 and TRBJ1-1; no definite D call. The germline CDR1 and CDR2 sequences are SNHLY and FYNNEI. The V end was cut by 6 bases, the J end by 1 base, with 9 bases between. The CDR3 has 13 amino acids. CDR3 coding DNA: TGTGCCAGCAGAAGGGTCCAGAACACTGAAGCTTTCTTT. As protein: CASRRVQNTEAFF.

This clonotype was seen repeatedly, ten times or more. The DNA of the CDR3 is TGTGCCAGCAGCTTAGGCACAGGAAACACCATATATTTT. Its protein product is CASSLGTGNTIYF. The rearrangement links TRBV7-9 to TRBJ1-3; no definite D call. V shed 1 base and J shed 4 bases, with 5 bases lying between them. Germline values: CDR1 SEHNR, CDR2 FQNEAQ (reference sequence). This CDR3 is 13 amino acids long.

This clonotype appeared many times. This chain joins TRBV6-1 and TRBJ2-7; D uncertain. V lost 6 bases and J lost 3, with 15 bases in between. The CDR3 extends over 14 amino acids. Germline CDR1 and CDR2: MNHNS and SASEGT. CDR3 protein: CASRPIEISYEQYF. In nucleotides, the CDR3 is TGTGCCAGCAGACCCATCGAGATCAGCTACGAGCAGTACTTC.